These T cell receptor beta chains were read from a single sample in a study of T cell responses to AZD1222 COVID-19 vaccine. Data came from immunoSEQ multiplex PCR; TCRdb stores just in-frame clones and leaves some out. Among over 70,000 clones listed, about 91% were seen once. Specimen: peripheral blood, collected on day 0 of MenACWY control vaccination. The receptor set was obtained from an adult in good health. Both conserved end residues are part of each CDR3. Fields, in order: J gene, V gene, clone size, D gene, CDR3 DNA, CDR3 protein. D genes are given only for firm matches. For some rows the clone size is stated as once, few or many, or as a class when expanded; others skip it.

J gene: TRBJ2-5
V gene: TRBV9
clone size: -
D gene: -
CDR3 DNA: TGTGCCAGCAGCGGTTCGGGCTCCGGGAGAGAGACCCAGTACTTC
CDR3 protein: CASSGSGSGRETQYF

J gene: TRBJ1-2
V gene: TRBV5-4
clone size: once
D gene: -
CDR3 DNA: TGTGCCAGCTTCAAGATGGACTATGGCTACACCTTC
CDR3 protein: CASFKMDYGYTF

J gene: TRBJ1-1
V gene: TRBV7-2
clone size: -
D gene: TRBD1
CDR3 DNA: TGTGCCAGCAGCACTCAGGGGGGCACTGAAGCTTTCTTT
CDR3 protein: CASSTQGGTEAFF

J gene: TRBJ1-5
V gene: TRBV19
clone size: -
D gene: TRBD1
CDR3 DNA: TGTGCCAGTAGCCCTACAGGTGTTTCCGGGACAGGGCAAAATCAGCCCCAGCATTTT
CDR3 protein: CASSPTGVSGTGQNQPQHF

J gene: TRBJ1-1
V gene: TRBV10-3
clone size: -
D gene: TRBD1
CDR3 DNA: TGTGCCATCAGTGAGGGGACAGGCGCGGACACTGAAGCTTTCTTT
CDR3 protein: CAISEGTGADTEAFF

J gene: TRBJ1-1
V gene: TRBV5-4
clone size: -
D gene: -
CDR3 DNA: TGTGCCAGCAGCTTCGGGGAGGACACTGAAGCTTTCTTT
CDR3 protein: CASSFGEDTEAFF

J gene: TRBJ2-7
V gene: TRBV3-1/TRBV3-2
clone size: -
D gene: -
CDR3 DNA: TGTGCCAGCAGCCTTCCCTCCTACGAGCAGTACTTC
CDR3 protein: CASSLPSYEQYF

J gene: TRBJ2-7
V gene: TRBV14
clone size: once
D gene: TRBD1
CDR3 DNA: TGTGCCAGCAGCCATGGACAGGGGGAGCAGTACTTC
CDR3 protein: CASSHGQGEQYF

J gene: TRBJ1-1
V gene: TRBV19
clone size: -
D gene: TRBD1
CDR3 DNA: TGTGCCAGTAGTTACCGGACAGGAGCGAACACTGAAGCTTTCTTT
CDR3 protein: CASSYRTGANTEAFF

J gene: TRBJ2-7
V gene: TRBV11-2
clone size: -
D gene: -
CDR3 DNA: TGTGCCAGCAGCTCCCCTATCGGGCACGAGCAGTACTTC
CDR3 protein: CASSSPIGHEQYF

J gene: TRBJ2-6
V gene: TRBV4-3
clone size: once
D gene: -
CDR3 DNA: TGCGCCAGCAGCCAAGAAGGGGCCAGCCACTCTGGGGCCAACGTCCTGACTTTC
CDR3 protein: CASSQEGASHSGANVLTF

J gene: TRBJ1-2
V gene: TRBV5-1
clone size: -
D gene: -
CDR3 DNA: TGCGCCAGCAGCTTTACAGGCGGTTTTAACTATGGCTACACCTTC
CDR3 protein: CASSFTGGFNYGYTF

J gene: TRBJ1-5
V gene: TRBV27
clone size: -
D gene: -
CDR3 DNA: TGTGCCAGCAGTTTATCGGGGACCCATCACAATCAGCCCCAGCATTTT
CDR3 protein: CASSLSGTHHNQPQHF

J gene: TRBJ2-2
V gene: TRBV5-6
clone size: -
D gene: -
CDR3 DNA: TGTGCCAGCAGCTTGTCTGACTCCGGGGAGCTGTTTTTT
CDR3 protein: CASSLSDSGELFF

J gene: TRBJ2-2
V gene: TRBV2
clone size: -
D gene: -
CDR3 DNA: TGTGCCAGCACTGGAGGGGGCGGGGAGCTGTTTTTT
CDR3 protein: CASTGGGGELFF

J gene: TRBJ1-5
V gene: TRBV15
clone size: -
D gene: TRBD1
CDR3 DNA: TGTGCCACCAGCGGGGGACAGGTAATCGAGAATCGACGGAAGCCCCAGCATTTT
CDR3 protein: CATSGGQVIENRRKPQHF

J gene: TRBJ1-1
V gene: TRBV2
clone size: -
D gene: -
CDR3 DNA: TGTGCCAGCAGTGGTCAGGGATTACTCGCTGAAGCTTTCTTT
CDR3 protein: CASSGQGLLAEAFF

J gene: TRBJ1-5
V gene: TRBV6-5
clone size: -
D gene: -
CDR3 DNA: TGTGCCACTAAGATGGGGGAGTATAGCAATCAGCCCCAGCATTTT
CDR3 protein: CATKMGEYSNQPQHF

J gene: TRBJ1-5
V gene: TRBV6-6
clone size: -
D gene: TRBD1
CDR3 DNA: TGTGCCAGCAGTCAACAGGACAGGGGGGAGGGAGGGCAGCCCCAGCATTTT
CDR3 protein: CASSQQDRGEGGQPQHF

J gene: TRBJ1-4
V gene: TRBV3-1/TRBV3-2
clone size: -
D gene: -
CDR3 DNA: TGTGCCAGCAGCCAAGAACGGGTCCGAGGTGGTAACAGGCCCGAGCCGGCCGACTTAGGAAAACTGTTTTTT
CDR3 protein: CASSQERVRGGNRPEPADLGKLFF

J gene: TRBJ2-1
V gene: TRBV5-6
clone size: -
D gene: -
CDR3 DNA: TGTGCCAGCAGCTTGGGGCCAGGCGCTAGCTCCTACAATGAGCAGTTCTTC
CDR3 protein: CASSLGPGASSYNEQFF

J gene: TRBJ2-3
V gene: TRBV9
clone size: -
D gene: TRBD2
CDR3 DNA: TGTGCCAGCAGCGTAAGGCCTAGCGGATTCCAAAGCACAGATACGCAGTATTTT
CDR3 protein: CASSVRPSGFQSTDTQYF

J gene: TRBJ2-7
V gene: TRBV9
clone size: -
D gene: -
CDR3 DNA: TGTGCCAGCAGCGTAGAACCAAGCCCGGTATCGTACGAGCAGTACTTC
CDR3 protein: CASSVEPSPVSYEQYF

J gene: TRBJ1-1
V gene: TRBV27
clone size: -
D gene: TRBD1
CDR3 DNA: TGTGCCAGCAGTCCGTACAGGGGTAACACTGAAGCTTTCTTT
CDR3 protein: CASSPYRGNTEAFF

J gene: TRBJ1-5
V gene: TRBV18
clone size: -
D gene: TRBD1
CDR3 DNA: TGTGCCAGCTCACCAGGGACAGGGGAGAATCAGCCCCAGCATTTT
CDR3 protein: CASSPGTGENQPQHF

J gene: TRBJ2-5
V gene: TRBV5-1
clone size: -
D gene: -
CDR3 DNA: TGCGCCAGCAGTAGGGACTCAAAAGAGACCCAGTACTTC
CDR3 protein: CASSRDSKETQYF

J gene: TRBJ1-6
V gene: TRBV7-9
clone size: -
D gene: TRBD1
CDR3 DNA: TGTGCCAGCAGCTTAGTACAGGGGATCGGACCCCTCCACTTT
CDR3 protein: CASSLVQGIGPLHF

J gene: TRBJ1-2
V gene: TRBV30
clone size: -
D gene: -
CDR3 DNA: TGTGCCTGGAACAGAGGCAGTAACTATGGCTACACCTTC
CDR3 protein: CAWNRGSNYGYTF

J gene: TRBJ1-5
V gene: TRBV19
clone size: once
D gene: -
CDR3 DNA: TGTGCCAGTAGCTTTCGGACGGTTAATCAGCCCCAGCATTTT
CDR3 protein: CASSFRTVNQPQHF

J gene: TRBJ1-1
V gene: TRBV6-5
clone size: -
D gene: -
CDR3 DNA: TGTGCCAGCGGAGCCAGGGGACCCTACACTGAAGCTTTCTTT
CDR3 protein: CASGARGPYTEAFF

J gene: TRBJ2-7
V gene: TRBV5-1
clone size: -
D gene: TRBD2
CDR3 DNA: TGCGCCAGCAGCCCCCGGGGAGGGACCTACGAGCAGTACTTC
CDR3 protein: CASSPRGGTYEQYF

J gene: TRBJ1-1
V gene: TRBV11-1
clone size: -
D gene: -
CDR3 DNA: TGTGCCAGCAGCATCCCCGGGACCCAAGCTTTCTTT
CDR3 protein: CASSIPGTQAFF

J gene: TRBJ1-5
V gene: TRBV5-1
clone size: -
D gene: TRBD1
CDR3 DNA: TGCGCCAGCAGCTTACAGGGGTCTCGCAATCAGCCCCAGCATTTT
CDR3 protein: CASSLQGSRNQPQHF

J gene: TRBJ1-1
V gene: TRBV5-1
clone size: -
D gene: -
CDR3 DNA: TGCGCCAGCAGTCCCAACTTGGGCACTGAAGCTTTCTTT
CDR3 protein: CASSPNLGTEAFF

J gene: TRBJ2-3
V gene: TRBV5-1
clone size: -
D gene: TRBD1
CDR3 DNA: TGCGCCAGCAGCTTGGTGGGACAGATCGCAGATACGCAGTATTTT
CDR3 protein: CASSLVGQIADTQYF

J gene: TRBJ1-2
V gene: TRBV5-1
clone size: -
D gene: TRBD1
CDR3 DNA: TGCGCCAGCAGCCACCGACAGGGGCTCCACTATGGCTACACCTTC
CDR3 protein: CASSHRQGLHYGYTF

J gene: TRBJ2-1
V gene: TRBV28
clone size: -
D gene: -
CDR3 DNA: TGTGCCAGCAGTCGTGACGGAGGAGGCAATGAGCAGTTCTTC
CDR3 protein: CASSRDGGGNEQFF

J gene: TRBJ1-5
V gene: TRBV6-5
clone size: -
D gene: -
CDR3 DNA: TGTGCCAGCAGCTCAAACGGGGGTCAGCCCCAGCATTTT
CDR3 protein: CASSSNGGQPQHF

J gene: TRBJ1-1
V gene: TRBV7-2
clone size: -
D gene: -
CDR3 DNA: TGTGCCAGCAGCGCGGGACGGAAGAACACTGAAGCTTTCTTT
CDR3 protein: CASSAGRKNTEAFF

J gene: TRBJ1-4
V gene: TRBV28
clone size: -
D gene: TRBD1
CDR3 DNA: TGTGCCAGCAGTCGAACAGGGGGAGGTGAAAAACTGTTTTTT
CDR3 protein: CASSRTGGGEKLFF

J gene: TRBJ2-7
V gene: TRBV15
clone size: -
D gene: -
CDR3 DNA: TGTGCCACCAGCAGAGTTTTCTACGAGCAGTACTTC
CDR3 protein: CATSRVFYEQYF

J gene: TRBJ2-1
V gene: TRBV3-1/TRBV3-2
clone size: -
D gene: -
CDR3 DNA: TGTGCCAGCAGCCAAGCAGGGGATGGTTCGGTCGAGCAGTTCTTC
CDR3 protein: CASSQAGDGSVEQFF

J gene: TRBJ1-2
V gene: TRBV7-9
clone size: -
D gene: -
CDR3 DNA: TGTGCCAGCAGCCTTACTTTCAGCGGCTACACCTTC
CDR3 protein: CASSLTFSGYTF